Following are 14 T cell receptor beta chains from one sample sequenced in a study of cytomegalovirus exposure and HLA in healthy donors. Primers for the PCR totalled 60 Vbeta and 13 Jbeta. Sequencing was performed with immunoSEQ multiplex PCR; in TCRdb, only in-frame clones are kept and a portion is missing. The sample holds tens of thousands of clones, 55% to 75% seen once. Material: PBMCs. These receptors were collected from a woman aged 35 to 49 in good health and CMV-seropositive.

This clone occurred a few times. The CDR3 nucleotides read TGCGCCAGCAGCCCGATGGGGGGTAGGAGCACTGAAGCTTTCTTT. The encoded protein is CASSPMGGRSTEAFF. This rearrangement joins TRBV5-1 to TRBJ1-1, with D perhaps matching TRBD1 (5 bases). V dropped 4 bases and J dropped 4 bases, with 17 bases sitting between them. The CDR3 is made up of 15 amino acids. Germline assignment: CDR1 SGHRS and CDR2 YFSETQ.

The CDR3 DNA reads TGTGCCACTATCCCATCGGGGGCTAACTATGGCTACACCTTC. It is translated as CATIPSGANYGYTF. This rearrangement joins TRBV2 to TRBJ1-2; possible D gene TRBD1, 5 bases. V dropped 10 bases and J dropped 0 bases, with 15 bases sitting between them. CDR1 is SNHLY and CDR2 is FYNNEI in the germline V gene. This CDR3 is 14 amino acids long.

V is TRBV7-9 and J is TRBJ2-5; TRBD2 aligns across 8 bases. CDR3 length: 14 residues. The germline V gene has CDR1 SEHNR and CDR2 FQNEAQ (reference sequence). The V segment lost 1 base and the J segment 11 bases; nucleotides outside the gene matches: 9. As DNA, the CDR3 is TGTGCCAGCAGCTTAGAGCGGGGGCGGGGGGAGCAGTACTTC. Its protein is CASSLERGRGEQYF.

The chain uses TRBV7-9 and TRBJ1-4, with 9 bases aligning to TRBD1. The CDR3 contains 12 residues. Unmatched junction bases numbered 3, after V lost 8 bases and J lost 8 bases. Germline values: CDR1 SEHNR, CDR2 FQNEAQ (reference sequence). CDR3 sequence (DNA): TGTGCCAGCCGGACAGGGGTCGAAAAACTGTTTTTT. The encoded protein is CASRTGVEKLFF.

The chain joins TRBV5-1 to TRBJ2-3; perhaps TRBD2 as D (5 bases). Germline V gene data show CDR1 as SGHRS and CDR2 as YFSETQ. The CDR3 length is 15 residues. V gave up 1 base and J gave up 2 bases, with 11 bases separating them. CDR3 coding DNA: TGCGCCAGCAGCTTGTACGGGGTTCTCACAGATACGCAGTATTTT. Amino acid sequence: CASSLYGVLTDTQYF.

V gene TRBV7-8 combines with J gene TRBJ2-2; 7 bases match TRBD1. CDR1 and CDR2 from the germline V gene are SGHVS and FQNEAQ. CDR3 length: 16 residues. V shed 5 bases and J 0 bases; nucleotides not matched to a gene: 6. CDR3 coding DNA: TGTGCCAGCAGCCCGCCGGGACAGCCGAACACCGGGGAGCTGTTTTTT. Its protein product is CASSPPGQPNTGELFF.

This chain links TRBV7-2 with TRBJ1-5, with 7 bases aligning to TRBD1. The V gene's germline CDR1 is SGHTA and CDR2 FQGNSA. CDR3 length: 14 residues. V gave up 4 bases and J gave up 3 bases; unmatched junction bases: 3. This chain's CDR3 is CASSWDSYNQPQHF. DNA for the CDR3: TGTGCCAGCAGCTGGGACAGCTACAATCAGCCCCAGCATTTT.

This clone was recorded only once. The CDR3 DNA is TGCGCCAGCAGCCCGGGACAGGGCCCTTCGGGTAGCAATCAGCCCCAGCATTTT. Encoded protein: CASSPGQGPSGSNQPQHF. V is TRBV5-1 and J is TRBJ1-5; 9 nucleotides agree with TRBD1. The germline CDR1 and CDR2 sequences are SGHRS and YFSETQ. The CDR3 loop spans 18 amino acids. Trimming at V came to 4 bases and at J to 0 bases, leaving 11 bases not matched to a gene. Variable domain in full (rest from reference TRBV5-1 and TRBJ1-5): KAGVTQTPRYLIKTRGQQVTLSCSPISGHRSVSWYQQTPGQGLQFLFEYFSETQRNKGNFPGRFSGRQFSNSRSEMNVSTLELGDSALYLCASSPGQGPSGSNQPQHFGDGTRLSIL.

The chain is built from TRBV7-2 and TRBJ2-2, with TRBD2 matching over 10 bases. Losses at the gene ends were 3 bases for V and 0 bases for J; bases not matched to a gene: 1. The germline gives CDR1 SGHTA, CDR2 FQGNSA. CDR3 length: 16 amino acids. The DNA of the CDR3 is TGTGCCAGCAGCTTGAGCGGGGGGGCGAACACCGGGGAGCTGTTTTTT. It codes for CASSLSGGANTGELFF.

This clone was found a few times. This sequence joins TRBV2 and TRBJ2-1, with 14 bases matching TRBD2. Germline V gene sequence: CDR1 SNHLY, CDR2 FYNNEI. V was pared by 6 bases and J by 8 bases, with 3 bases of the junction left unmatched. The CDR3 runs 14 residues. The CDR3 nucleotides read TGTGCCAGCAGGGGGACTAGCGGGGGTTATGAGCAGTTCTTC. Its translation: CASRGTSGGYEQFF. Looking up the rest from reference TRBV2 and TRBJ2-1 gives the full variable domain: EPEVTQTPSHQVTQMGQEVILRCVPISNHLYFYWYRQILGQKVEFLVSFYNNEISEKSEIFDDQFSVERPDGSNFTLKIRSTKLEDSAMYFCASRGTSGGYEQFFGPGTRLTVL.

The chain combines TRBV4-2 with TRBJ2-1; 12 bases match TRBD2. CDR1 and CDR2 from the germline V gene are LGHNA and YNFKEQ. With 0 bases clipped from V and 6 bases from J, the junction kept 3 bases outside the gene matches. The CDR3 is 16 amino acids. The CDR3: CASSQDPSGGANEQFF. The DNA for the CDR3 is TGTGCCAGCAGCCAAGATCCTAGCGGGGGGGCCAATGAGCAGTTCTTC.

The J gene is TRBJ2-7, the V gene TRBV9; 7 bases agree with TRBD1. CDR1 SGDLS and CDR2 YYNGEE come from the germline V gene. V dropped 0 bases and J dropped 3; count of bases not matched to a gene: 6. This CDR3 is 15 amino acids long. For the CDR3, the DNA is TGTGCCAGCAGCGTAGAGCAGGGGGAGAGCTACGAGCAGTACTTC. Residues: CASSVEQGESYEQYF.

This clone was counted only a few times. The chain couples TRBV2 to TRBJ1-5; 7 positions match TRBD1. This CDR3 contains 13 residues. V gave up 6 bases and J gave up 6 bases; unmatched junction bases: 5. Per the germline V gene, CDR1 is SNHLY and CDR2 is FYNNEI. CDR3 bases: TGTGCCAGCAGGGTAGACAGGGCTCAGCCCCAGCATTTT. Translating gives CASRVDRAQPQHF.

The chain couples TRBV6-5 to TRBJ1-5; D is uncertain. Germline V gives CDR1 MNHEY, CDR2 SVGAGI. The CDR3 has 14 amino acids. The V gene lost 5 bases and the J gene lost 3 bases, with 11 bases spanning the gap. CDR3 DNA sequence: TGTGCCAGCAGTGAACTGGAGGCCAATCAGCCCCAGCATTTT. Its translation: CASSELEANQPQHF.